This T cell receptor beta chain was captured in a study of blood T cell repertoires in COVID-19. Profiled with immunoSEQ multiplex PCR; TCRdb holds only in-frame clones, not every one. The sample comprises 230,000 or so clones, about nine tenths of which are singletons, and 2.6% rests with the top ten. J gave up 7 bases and V 7 bases, and 16 bases lay outside the gene matches. This CDR3 contains 18 residues. Germline V gene lookup returns CDR1 LNHDA and CDR2 SQIVND (reference sequence). This clonotype was sampled from a woman aged 25 to 39 who had recovered from COVID-19. V and J are TRBV19 and TRBJ2-2, with TRBD2 matching over 12 bases. Specimen: PBMCs or T cells enriched from blood (not recorded which). CDR3 region: CASIHSLAGGLAGGELFF. The CDR3 DNA reads as TGTGCCAGTATTCACTCACTAGCGGGGGGCCTCGCGGGCGGGGAGCTGTTTTTT.